The 20 T cell receptor beta chains below were found in one sample sequenced in a study of T cell responses to AZD1222 COVID-19 vaccine. TCRdb's table, derived via immunoSEQ multiplex PCR, lists solely in-frame clones and lacks some. Among 100,000 to 150,000 clones, 90% were seen once, and the ten largest hold 6.9%. The material was peripheral blood, obtained on day 0 of AZD1222 vaccination. All receptors derive from an adult in good health.

The V call is TRBV12-3 or TRBV12-4, the J call TRBJ1-5, with D unresolved. V was clipped by 6 bases and J by 5 bases, with 11 bases between them. This CDR3 region has 13 residues. This CDR3 is CASSFFWDQPQHF. Here the CDR3 DNA reads TGTGCCAGCAGCTTTTTTTGGGATCAGCCCCAGCATTTT.

The chain is built from TRBV27 and TRBJ1-5, with TRBD1 matching 8 bases. The CDR3 consists of 15 residues. The V segment lost 0 bases and the J segment 9 bases; nucleotides outside the gene matches: 7. In germline, CDR1 is MNHEY, CDR2 SMNVEV (reference sequence). The CDR3 sequence is CASSLSGQGTRPQHF. As DNA, the CDR3 is TGTGCCAGCAGTTTATCCGGACAGGGCACTCGGCCCCAGCATTTT.

V gene TRBV11-3 combines with J gene TRBJ1-6; D perhaps matches TRBD1 (6 bases). Germline CDR1 SGHNT, CDR2 YENEEA. The V and J ends lost 5 bases and 2 bases respectively, with 22 bases between them. The length of the CDR3 is 19 residues. CDR3: CASSPVGTFKRAYNSPLHF. As DNA, the CDR3 is TGTGCCAGCAGCCCGGTTGGGACATTCAAGCGGGCCTATAATTCACCCCTCCACTTT.

Details on this clone: Compared with germline, one end of the junction differs, possibly owing to a read error. V and J are TRBV4-3 and TRBJ1-1; a weak D match, TRBD1 (5 bases). Germline V gene sequence: CDR1 LGHNA, CDR2 YSLEER. The CDR3 sequence is 13 residues long. The CDR3 loop is CASSQVSTGRRLF. The CDR3 DNA sequence: TGCGCCAGCAGCCAAGTGTCTACAGGCCGGCGGCTCTTT.

This clone was recorded only once. The gene calls are TRBV7-8 and TRBJ2-3; D might be TRBD1 or TRBD2, each matching 6 bases. CDR1 and CDR2 (germline): SGHVS, FQNEAQ. There are 14 residues in the CDR3. Trimming shortened V by 5 bases and J by 5 bases, and 14 bases separated the two germline ends. CDR3 sequence (DNA): TGTGCCAGCAGCCTGACGGGGGCGAGAGATACGCAGTATTTT. It translates to CASSLTGARDTQYF. The variable domain in full, completed from reference TRBV7-8 and TRBJ2-3, reads GAGVSQSPRYKVAKRGQDVALRCDPISGHVSLFWYQQALGQGPEFLTYFQNEAQLDKSGLPSDRFFAERPEGSVSTLKIQRTQQEDSAVYLCASSLTGARDTQYFGPGTRLTVL.

The genes are TRBV6-5 and TRBJ1-3; 7 nucleotides line up with TRBD1. The junction had 5 bases not matched to a gene; V was cut back by 5 bases and J by 4 bases. CDR1 is MNHEY and CDR2 is SVGAGI in the germline V gene. The CDR3 runs to 14 residues. The CDR3 reads CASSTTGDGNTIYF. The DNA for the CDR3 is TGTGCCAGCAGTACTACAGGGGACGGAAACACCATATATTTT.

This chain uses TRBV18 with TRBJ1-1; a possible D gene is TRBD1 (5 bases). V was cut by 4 bases and J by 4 bases, with 7 bases left in between. Germline values: CDR1 KGHSH, CDR2 LQKENI. This CDR3 region has 12 residues. In DNA form, the CDR3 reads TGTGCCAGCTCACAGGGGCCCACTGAAGCTTTCTTT. It is translated as CASSQGPTEAFF.

This clone was seen just once. The V call is TRBV5-4, the J call TRBJ1-5, with a weak D call TRBD1 (5 bases). Per germline, CDR1 SGHNT and CDR2 YYREEE (reference sequence). CDR3 size: 16 residues. The V and J ends lost 3 bases and 7 bases respectively, with 20 bases between them. For the CDR3, the DNA is TGTGCCAGCAGCTGGGGTCCGGGACGGGGGGACCAGCCCCAGCATTTT. Its protein is CASSWGPGRGDQPQHF.

The CDR3 protein is CASSYVISGNTIYF. The CDR3 DNA reads as TGTGCCAGCAGTTACGTCATCTCTGGAAACACCATATATTTT. The chain links TRBV6-2 or TRBV6-3 to TRBJ1-3; D is unclear. Germline values: CDR1 MNHEY, CDR2 SVGEGT. The germline V and J ends were trimmed by 2 bases and 0 bases, with 5 bases remaining between them. This CDR3 is built from 14 residues.

The V and J genes are TRBV21-1 and TRBJ1-6. TRBV21-1 is a recognized pseudogene. CDR3 size: 15 residues. CDR3 region: CASSKGTGYNSPLHF. CDR3 DNA: TGTGCCAGCAGCAAGGGGACCGGCTATAATTCACCCCTCCACTTT.

Here the CDR3 DNA reads TGTGCCAGCAGCGTGGGCAGGGGAGAGGTACTTTATGGCTACACCTTC. This encodes CASSVGRGEVLYGYTF. J is TRBJ1-2 and V is TRBV9, with TRBD1 as a possible D gene (6 bases). Trimming removed 2 bases from V and 5 bases from J, with 19 bases in between. The CDR3 contains 16 residues. Germline CDR1 is SGDLS and CDR2 is YYNGEE.

This clone was observed a single time. The chain employs TRBV19 and TRBJ1-5; 7 positions agree with TRBD1. V lost 3 bases and J lost 8; bases outside the gene matches: 7. Germline CDR1 reads LNHDA; CDR2 reads SQIVND (reference sequence). This CDR3 contains 14 residues. The CDR3 region has the DNA TGTGCCAGTAGTATCGGGACAGTCGGTAAGCCCCAGCATTTT. Translated, it gives CASSIGTVGKPQHF.

The chain carries TRBV7-3 and TRBJ2-7, with 12 nucleotides matching TRBD2. The CDR3 consists of 16 residues. Germline values: CDR1 SGHTA, CDR2 FQGTGA. The trim removed 2 bases at V and 3 bases at J, leaving 5 bases unmatched. DNA of the CDR3: TGTGCCAGCAGCTTATCCCCGACTAGCGGGAGCTACGAGCAGTACTTC. Translation gives CASSLSPTSGSYEQYF.

V usage is TRBV7-9 and J usage is TRBJ2-7; TRBD2 is a possible D gene (6 bases). The CDR3 runs to 13 residues. Germline CDR1 and CDR2: SEHNR and FQNEAQ (reference sequence). Trimming left V 1 base short and J 7 bases short, with 11 bases between. CDR3 in DNA: TGTGCCAGCAGCTTAGGGCGGGACTTGGAGCAGTACTTC. Amino acid sequence: CASSLGRDLEQYF.

This clone came up many times. The chain links TRBV4-1 to TRBJ1-2; D not certain. V lost 0 bases and J lost 6, with 5 bases in between. The CDR3 has 12 amino acids. Germline V gene lookup returns CDR1 MGHRA and CDR2 YSYEKL. The CDR3 nucleotides read TGCGCCAGCAGCCAAGAACTTGATGGCTACACCTTC. It is translated as CASSQELDGYTF.

This clone has just one count. The chain carries TRBV11-2 and TRBJ1-2, with a possible D match to TRBD1 (5 bases). The CDR3 contains 15 residues. Per the germline V gene, CDR1 is SGHAT and CDR2 is FQNNGV. Trimming removed 6 bases at V and 1 base at J, with 15 bases between. The CDR3: CASSPRGRGNYGYTF. CDR3 coding DNA: TGTGCCAGCAGTCCCCGGGGGAGAGGTAACTATGGCTACACCTTC.

The chain employs TRBV19 and TRBJ1-5; TRBD1 matches at 9 bases. In germline, CDR1 is LNHDA, CDR2 SQIVND (reference sequence). The CDR3 is made up of 17 amino acids. After removal of 5 bases from V and 5 bases from J, the junction contained 13 bases not matched to a gene. CDR3 protein: CASSLIGQGTLYQPQHF. CDR3 sequence (DNA): TGTGCCAGTAGTCTCATAGGACAGGGGACACTCTATCAGCCCCAGCATTTT.

This clone was detected once. The genes are TRBV5-6 and TRBJ2-2; unclear D gene. The V end lost 6 bases, the J end lost 2 bases, and 5 bases lay between the germline ends. Germline V gene sequence: CDR1 SGHDT, CDR2 YYEEEE. This CDR3 has 12 residues. The CDR3 DNA reads TGTGCCAGCATGGTTAACACCGGGGAGCTGTTTTTT. This encodes CASMVNTGELFF. The variable domain in full, completed from reference TRBV5-6 and TRBJ2-2, reads DAGVTQSPTHLIKTRGQQVTLRCSPKSGHDTVSWYQQALGQGPQFIFQYYEEEERQRGNFPDRFSGHQFPNYSSELNVNALLLGDSALYLCASMVNTGELFFGEGSRLTVL.

The chain recombines TRBV5-6 with TRBJ1-1; perhaps TRBD1 as D (5 bases). From germline, CDR1 is SGHDT and CDR2 YYEEEE. The CDR3 has 15 amino acids. V lost 2 bases and J 3 bases, leaving 14 bases between the germline ends. CDR3 coding DNA: TGTGCCAGCAGCTTTCGTCCGGGGGGGTACACTGAAGCTTTCTTT. Its translation is CASSFRPGGYTEAFF. The variable domain in full, completed from reference TRBV5-6 and TRBJ1-1, reads DAGVTQSPTHLIKTRGQQVTLRCSPKSGHDTVSWYQQALGQGPQFIFQYYEEEERQRGNFPDRFSGHQFPNYSSELNVNALLLGDSALYLCASSFRPGGYTEAFFGQGTRLTVV.

The chain employs TRBV19 and TRBJ1-2; TRBD1 is a possible D gene (5 bases). This CDR3 has 13 amino acids. Deletions cut 4 bases from V and 6 bases from J, with 12 bases between. Germline values: CDR1 LNHDA, CDR2 SQIVND (reference sequence). CDR3 amino acids: CASSSPRDHGYTF. CDR3 nucleotides: TGTGCCAGTAGTAGTCCCAGGGACCATGGCTACACCTTC. Based on the CDR3 plus reference TRBV19 and TRBJ1-2, the full variable domain is DGGITQSPKYLFRKEGQNVTLSCEQNLNHDAMYWYRQDPGQGLRLIYYSQIVNDFQKGDIAEGYSVSREKKESFPLTVTSAQKNPTAFYLCASSSPRDHGYTFGSGTRLTVV.